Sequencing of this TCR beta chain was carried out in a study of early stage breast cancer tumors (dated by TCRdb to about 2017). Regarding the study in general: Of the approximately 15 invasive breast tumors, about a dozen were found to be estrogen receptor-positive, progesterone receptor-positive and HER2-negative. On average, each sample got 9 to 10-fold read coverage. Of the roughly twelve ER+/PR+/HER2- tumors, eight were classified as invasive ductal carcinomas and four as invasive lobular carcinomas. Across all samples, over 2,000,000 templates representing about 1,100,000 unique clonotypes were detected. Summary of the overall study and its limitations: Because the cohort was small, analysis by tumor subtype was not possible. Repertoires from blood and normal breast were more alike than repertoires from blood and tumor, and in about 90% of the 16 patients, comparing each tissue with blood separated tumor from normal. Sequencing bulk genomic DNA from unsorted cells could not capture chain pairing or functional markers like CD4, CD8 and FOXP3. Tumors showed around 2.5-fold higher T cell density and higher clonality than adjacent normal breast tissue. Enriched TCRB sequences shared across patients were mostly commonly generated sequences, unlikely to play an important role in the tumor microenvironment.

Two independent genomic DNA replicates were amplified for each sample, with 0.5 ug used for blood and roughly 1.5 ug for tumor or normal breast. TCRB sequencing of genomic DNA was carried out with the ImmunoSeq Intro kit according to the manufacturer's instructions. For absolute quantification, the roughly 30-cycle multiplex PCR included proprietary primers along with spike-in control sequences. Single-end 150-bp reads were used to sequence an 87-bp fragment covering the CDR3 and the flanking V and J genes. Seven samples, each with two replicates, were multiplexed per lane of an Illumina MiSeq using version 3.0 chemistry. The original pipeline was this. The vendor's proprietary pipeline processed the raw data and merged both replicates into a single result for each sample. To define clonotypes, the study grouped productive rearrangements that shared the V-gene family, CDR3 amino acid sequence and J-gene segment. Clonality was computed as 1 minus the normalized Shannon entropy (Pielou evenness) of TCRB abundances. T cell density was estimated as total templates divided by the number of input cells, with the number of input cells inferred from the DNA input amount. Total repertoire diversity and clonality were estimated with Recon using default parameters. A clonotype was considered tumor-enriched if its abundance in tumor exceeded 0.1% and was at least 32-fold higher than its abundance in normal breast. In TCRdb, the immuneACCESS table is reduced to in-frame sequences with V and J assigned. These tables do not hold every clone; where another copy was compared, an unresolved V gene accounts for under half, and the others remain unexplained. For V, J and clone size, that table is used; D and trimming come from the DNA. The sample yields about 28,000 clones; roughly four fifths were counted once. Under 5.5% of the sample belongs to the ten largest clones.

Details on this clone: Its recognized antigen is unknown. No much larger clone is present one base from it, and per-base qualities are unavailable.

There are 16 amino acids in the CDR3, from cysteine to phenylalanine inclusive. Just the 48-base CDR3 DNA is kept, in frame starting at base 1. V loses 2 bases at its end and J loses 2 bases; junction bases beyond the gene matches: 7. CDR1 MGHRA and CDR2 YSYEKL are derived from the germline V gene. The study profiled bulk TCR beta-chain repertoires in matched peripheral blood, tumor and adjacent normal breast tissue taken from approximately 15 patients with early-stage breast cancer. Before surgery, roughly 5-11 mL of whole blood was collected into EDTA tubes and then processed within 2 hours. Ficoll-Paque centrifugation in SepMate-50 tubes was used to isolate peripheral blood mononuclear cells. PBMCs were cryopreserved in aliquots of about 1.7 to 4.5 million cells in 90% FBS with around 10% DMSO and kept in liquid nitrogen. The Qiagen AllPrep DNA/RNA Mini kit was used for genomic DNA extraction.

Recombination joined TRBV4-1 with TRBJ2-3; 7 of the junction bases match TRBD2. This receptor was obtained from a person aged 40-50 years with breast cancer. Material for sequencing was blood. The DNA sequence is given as TGCGCCAGCAGCCAACTGCTAGCGGACCCCACAGATACGCAGTATTTT. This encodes CASSQLLADPTDTQYF.